This T cell receptor beta chain was documented in a study of cytomegalovirus exposure and HLA in healthy donors. V was shortened by 5 bases and J by 3 bases, with 17 bases between the two germline ends. The CDR3 is made up of 15 amino acids. Looked up from germline, CDR1 is LNHDA and CDR2 is SQIVND (reference sequence). Concerning this clone: Its antigen remains unidentified.

PCR primers comprised 60 Vbeta and 13 Jbeta primers. The repertoire was sequenced with immunoSEQ multiplex PCR; TCRdb's copy has only in-frame clones and lacks some. Of 90,000 to 120,000 clones listed, around 79% are singletons. General observations from the study: It was reported that the classifier diagnosed cytomegalovirus status with high specificity and sensitivity in both the original and validation cohorts. In vitro data verified a few CMV-associated chains as specific for CMV antigens.

Input material: PBMCs. The receptor was isolated from a woman between 40 and 50 years old in good health and CMV-seronegative. The chain has TRBV19 and TRBJ2-7; no clear D. As DNA, the CDR3 is TGTGCCAGTAGTGTGGCAGGTGTTTTTGACTACGAGCAGTACTTC. As protein: CASSVAGVFDYEQYF.